The 19 T cell receptor beta chains below were found in one sample sequenced in a study of regulatory T cells in long-lasting Graves disease. Time point: newly diagnosed GD, antithyroid drugs for less than 3 months. With RNA extracted from PBMCs as input, the TCR library was made. The TCR beta library used iRepertoire HTBI primers with Arm-PCR amplification of CDR3. TCRdb recomputed calls from the multiplex PCR reads with MiXCR, one row per CDR3 protein. Of about 370,000 distinct CDR3 sequences listed, around a sixth were seen once; the top ten hold approximately 22%. The specimen comprised peripheral blood mononuclear cells (PBMCs), sampled at new diagnosis, from a patient treated with antithyroid drugs. The origin of the receptors is a female donor with Graves disease.

This clonotype has at least ten counts. This chain joins TRBV20-1 and TRBJ2-1; possible D gene TRBD1, 6 bases. The V end was cut by 5 bases, the J end by 10 bases, with 24 bases between. The V gene's germline CDR1 is DFQATT and CDR2 SNEGSKA (reference sequence). This CDR3 has 15 residues. CDR3 DNA sequence: TGCAGTGCTCAGACGGGCCGTGTGGGGGCCTCCGAGCAGTTCTTC. Protein product: CSAQTGRVGASEQFF.

This clonotype was recorded at least ten times. CDR3 bases: TGTGCCAGCAGCTCCCGAGGTGCGGAGCAGTTCTTC. Protein: CASSSRGAEQFF. The chain employs TRBV11-2 and TRBJ2-1; D is unclear. This CDR3 is 12 amino acids long. The ends were cut back, 4 bases at V and 10 bases at J, with 11 bases in the middle. Per germline, CDR1 SGHAT and CDR2 FQNNGV.

This clonotype was observed at least ten times. This rearrangement joins TRBV28 to TRBJ2-7; D is ambiguous. The CDR3 is made up of 12 amino acids. V lost 6 bases and J lost 3, with 9 bases in between. The germline V gene has CDR1 MDHEN and CDR2 SYDVKM. CDR3 nucleotides: TGTGCCAGCAGCCAATTGGGCTACGAGCAGTACTTC. It encodes CASSQLGYEQYF.

This clonotype has a handful of counts. The V and J genes are TRBV7-6 and TRBJ2-7; D is ambiguous. The CDR3 is made up of 13 amino acids. Germline-derived CDR1 and CDR2 are SGHVS and FNYEAQ. Trimming cost V 1 base and J 3 bases, with 7 bases left between them. In DNA, the CDR3 is TGTGCCAGCAGCTTAGGGCTGTACTACGAGCAGTACTTC. Its protein is CASSLGLYYEQYF.

There are many counts of this clonotype. The chain links TRBV20-1 to TRBJ2-2; TRBD2 agrees at 7 bases. The V gene end was trimmed by 0 bases and the J gene end by 4 bases; junction bases not matched to a gene: 11. This CDR3 region has 17 residues. Germline lookup yields CDR1 DFQATT and CDR2 SNEGSKA (reference sequence). The CDR3: CSARDASGRQLTGELFF. Written as DNA, the CDR3 is TGCAGTGCTAGAGATGCTAGCGGCCGCCAACTCACCGGGGAGCTGTTTTTT.

This clonotype was seen a few times. The V call is TRBV7-2, the J call TRBJ1-5; 8 positions agree with TRBD1. CDR3 length: 15 amino acids. V trimming: 3 bases; J trimming: 2 bases; junction bases outside the gene matches: 3. CDR1 is SGHTA, CDR2 FQGNSA, per germline. The CDR3 DNA is TGTGCCAGCAGCTTGGACAGGGAGGGCAATCAGCCCCAGCATTTT. Protein: CASSLDREGNQPQHF.

The V and J genes are TRBV6-2 or TRBV6-3 and TRBJ2-5; 12 positions agree with TRBD2. The germline gives CDR1 MNHEY, CDR2 SVGEGT. V dropped 5 bases and J dropped 2; count of bases not matched to a gene: 3. This CDR3 is 15 amino acids long. The CDR3 nucleotides read TGTGCCAGCAGTCGACTAGCGGGGGTTCAAGAGACCCAGTACTTC. Translated, it gives CASSRLAGVQETQYF.

This clonotype was recorded many times. The rearrangement joins TRBV27 to TRBJ2-7; 7 bases are a match to TRBD1. Looked up from germline, CDR1 is MNHEY and CDR2 is SMNVEV (reference sequence). After removal of 7 bases from V and 0 bases from J, the junction contained 6 bases not matched to a gene. CDR3 length: 14 amino acids. The CDR3 region is CASTSGQSSYEQYF. The CDR3 nucleotides read TGTGCCAGCACCTCGGGACAGAGCTCCTACGAGCAGTACTTC.

This clonotype was observed many times. The rearrangement joins TRBV27 to TRBJ1-1; D is unclear. The V end lost 0 bases, the J end lost 0 bases, and 8 bases lay between the germline ends. Germline lookup yields CDR1 MNHEY and CDR2 SMNVEV (reference sequence). The CDR3 is 15 residues long. The CDR3 spells CASSLSAVMNTEAFF. CDR3 bases: TGTGCCAGCAGTTTATCGGCAGTAATGAACACTGAAGCTTTCTTT.

This chain joins TRBV6-5 and TRBJ2-2, with D possibly matching TRBD2 (5 bases). Trimming removed 2 bases from V and 5 bases from J, with 21 bases in between. There are 18 residues in the CDR3. Germline V gives CDR1 MNHEY, CDR2 SVGAGI. CDR3: CASSYGVGEGGRTGELFF. In nucleotides, the CDR3 is TGTGCCAGCAGTTACGGCGTGGGAGAAGGTGGCAGGACCGGGGAGCTGTTTTTT.

This clonotype appeared many times. This rearrangement joins TRBV10-3 to TRBJ2-6; 10 bases agree with TRBD1. The CDR3 contains 16 residues. Germline lookup yields CDR1 ENHRY and CDR2 SYGVKD. J was trimmed by 0 bases and V by 6 bases; bases with no gene match: 2. In DNA form, the CDR3 reads TGTGCCATCAGGGGACAGGGGTCCTCTGGGGCCAACGTCCTGACTTTC. Its protein product is CAIRGQGSSGANVLTF.

As for this clonotype: The likely explanation is a read error, given a far larger clone one base away. The J gene is TRBJ2-1, the V gene TRBV7-2, with D unresolved. Germline lookup yields CDR1 SGHTA and CDR2 FQGNSA. The CDR3 loop spans 15 amino acids. CDR3 DNA sequence: TGTGCCTGCAGCTTGTTTGGCGCGGCTACGGATGAGCAGTTCTTC. This sequence encodes CACSLFGAATDEQFF.

The V gene is TRBV27, the J gene TRBJ2-3; TRBD1 agrees at 8 bases. Germline loops: CDR1 MNHEY, CDR2 SMNVEV (reference sequence). The CDR3 has 14 residues. With 4 bases clipped from V and 2 bases from J, the junction kept 2 bases outside the gene matches. The CDR3 sequence is CASSWQGATDTQYF. The CDR3 coding sequence is TGTGCCAGCAGTTGGCAGGGGGCCACAGATACGCAGTATTTT.

The genes are TRBV9 and TRBJ2-6, with D perhaps TRBD1 or TRBD2 (5 bases each). The CDR3 length is 17 residues. V shed 0 bases and J shed 3 bases, with 13 bases lying between them. Germline CDR1 SGDLS, CDR2 YYNGEE. The CDR3 DNA reads as TGTGCCAGCAGCGTAGGTGGGGGAAGGTATGGGGCCAACGTCCTGACTTTC. It is translated as CASSVGGGRYGANVLTF.

In this sample, this clonotype turned up many times. The gene calls are TRBV28 and TRBJ2-3, with D perhaps being TRBD1 or TRBD2 (5 bases each). The DNA end is a closer match to TRBJ2-1, so the J assignment may be wrong. Germline V gives CDR1 MDHEN, CDR2 SYDVKM. This CDR3 has 14 amino acids. The CDR3 region is CASRGDGQRNEQFF. CDR3 coding DNA: TGTGCCAGCAGGGGGGACGGGCAGAGAAATGAGCAGTTCTTC.

Many counts were recorded for this clonotype. The chain combines TRBV30 with TRBJ1-5, with a possible D match to TRBD1 (6 bases). Looked up from germline, CDR1 is GTSNPN and CDR2 is SVGIG (reference sequence). Trimming took 2 bases from V and 0 from J, leaving 11 bases between them. The CDR3 has 15 residues. The CDR3 nucleotides read TGTGCCTGGAGTCGGACAGCTAATAGCAATCAGCCCCAGCATTTT. Protein sequence: CAWSRTANSNQPQHF.

The table lists this clonotype with many counts. The chain links TRBV12-3 or TRBV12-4 to TRBJ2-5; weak D call: TRBD2 (5 bases). V lost 4 bases and J 7 bases, leaving 19 bases between the germline ends. This CDR3 comprises 15 residues. CDR3 bases: TGTGCCAGCAGTTACCGGACCAGACGGGAAGGGACCCAGTACTTC. As protein: CASSYRTRREGTQYF.

This clonotype has at least ten counts. The rearrangement links TRBV5-1 to TRBJ2-5; 7 bases are shared with TRBD2. Germline V gene lookup returns CDR1 SGHRS and CDR2 YFSETQ. With V trimmed by 0 bases and J by 2 bases, 4 bases remained unmatched. The CDR3 covers 15 residues. This chain's CDR3 is CASSLGLADQETQYF. The CDR3 DNA reads TGCGCCAGCAGCTTGGGGCTAGCGGATCAAGAGACCCAGTACTTC. Looking up the rest from reference TRBV5-1 and TRBJ2-5 gives the full variable domain: KAGVTQTPRYLIKTRGQQVTLSCSPISGHRSVSWYQQTPGQGLQFLFEYFSETQRNKGNFPGRFSGRQFSNSRSEMNVSTLELGDSALYLCASSLGLADQETQYFGPGTRLLVL.

V gene TRBV4-3 combines with J gene TRBJ2-7, with a tentative D call TRBD1 (6 bases). This CDR3 is 16 amino acids long. Germline assignment: CDR1 LGHNA and CDR2 YSLEER. The V and J ends lost 3 bases and 5 bases respectively, with 20 bases between them. In nucleotides, the CDR3 is TGCGCCAGCAGCCACGTCTCCGGACAGTTAAGGCACGAGCAGTACTTC. Its protein is CASSHVSGQLRHEQYF.